This TCR beta chain emerged from a study of OX40 agonist ivuxolimab in advanced cancers. Study details: Partial responses were recorded for three patients, including one with hepatocellular carcinoma and two with cutaneous melanoma. Points from the study as a whole: Several nonresponders also turned out to have low normalized T-cell clonal expansion.

Germline CDR1 and CDR2: MNHNS and SASEGT. The CDR3 contains 13 residues. Trimming removed 0 bases from V and 4 bases from J, with 4 bases in between. Only in-frame clones appear in the TCRdb table, and some are missing; sequencing was by immunoSEQ multiplex PCR. The sample lists tens of thousands of clones, 85% to 90% occurring once. Points on this clone: Its antigen is unknown.

Sample: CD4+ or CD8+ T cells sorted from blood, taken in a trial of the OX40 agonist ivuxolimab. The receptor comes from an adult with an advanced solid tumor such as melanoma, head and neck, liver or kidney cancer. The chain joins TRBV6-1 to TRBJ1-5, with no clear D. Written as DNA, the CDR3 is TGTGCCAGCAGTGAAGCCGGGAATCAGCCCCAGCATTTT. Translating gives CASSEAGNQPQHF.